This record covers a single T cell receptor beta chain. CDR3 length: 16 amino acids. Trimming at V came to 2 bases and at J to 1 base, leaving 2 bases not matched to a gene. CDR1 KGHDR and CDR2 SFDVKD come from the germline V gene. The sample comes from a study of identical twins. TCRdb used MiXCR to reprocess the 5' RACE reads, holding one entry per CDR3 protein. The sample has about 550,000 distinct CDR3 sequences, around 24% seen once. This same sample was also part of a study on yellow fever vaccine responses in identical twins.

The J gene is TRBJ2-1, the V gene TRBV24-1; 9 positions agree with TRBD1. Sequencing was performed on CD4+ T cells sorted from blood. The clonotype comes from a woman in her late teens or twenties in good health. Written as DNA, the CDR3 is TGTGCCACCAGTGATTCCGGGACAGGGTCCTACAATGAGCAGTTCTTC. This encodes CATSDSGTGSYNEQFF.